Each of the 30 T cell receptor beta chains below was sequenced from the same sample in a study of blood T cell repertoires in COVID-19. Here immunoSEQ multiplex PCR was the method, and the copy in TCRdb shows in-frame clones only, minus some. The table lists about 260,000 clones, 84% of them singletons. The sequenced sample was peripheral blood. These receptors were taken from a woman in her forties who had recovered from COVID-19.

This chain links TRBV28 with TRBJ2-5, with D possibly TRBD2 on 5 matching bases. V lost 1 base and J lost 5, with 20 bases in between. The CDR3 totals 17 residues. Germline values: CDR1 MDHEN, CDR2 SYDVKM. CDR3 sequence: CASSLSLLLGSLETQYF. The CDR3, as DNA: TGTGCCAGCAGTTTATCCCTCCTACTAGGAAGCTTGGAGACCCAGTACTTC.

The chain carries TRBV5-4 and TRBJ1-6; D is undetermined. This CDR3 contains 15 residues. Trimming pared 0 bases from V and 7 bases from J, leaving 11 bases between. From germline, CDR1 is SGHNT and CDR2 YYREEE (reference sequence). In nucleotides, the CDR3 is TGTGCCAGCAGCTTGGACCGGGGTCTAAATTCACCCCTCCACTTT. Amino acid sequence: CASSLDRGLNSPLHF.

The J gene is TRBJ2-2, the V gene TRBV6-6, with a weak D call TRBD1 (6 bases). Trimming pared 6 bases from V and 6 bases from J, leaving 23 bases between. Germline CDR1 MNHNY, CDR2 SVGAGI (reference sequence). The CDR3 totals 17 residues. CDR3 bases: TGTGCCAGCAGCCGATCGAGCCCGGGACACTGGTCCGGGGAGCTGTTTTTT. The encoded protein is CASSRSSPGHWSGELFF.

CDR3 bases: TGTGCCAGCTCCAATCAGGTCACGAACACTGAAGCTTTCTTT. The encoded protein is CASSNQVTNTEAFF. V gene TRBV2 combines with J gene TRBJ1-1; no reliable D call. V shed 8 bases and J shed 1 base, with 14 bases lying between them. The germline V gene encodes CDR1 SNHLY and CDR2 FYNNEI. The CDR3 runs to 14 residues.

This chain uses TRBV4-1 with TRBJ2-7, with D tentatively TRBD2 (5 bases). V was trimmed by 3 bases and J by 3 bases, leaving 9 bases between them. Germline CDR1 reads MGHRA; CDR2 reads YSYEKL. The CDR3 is 13 residues long. For the CDR3, the DNA is TGCGCCAGCAGCCAGGGAGAGGTCTACGAGCAGTACTTC. Residues: CASSQGEVYEQYF.

This sequence joins TRBV5-6 and TRBJ2-1; TRBD1 might be the D (7 bases). Trimming pared 0 bases from V and 6 bases from J, leaving 22 bases between. CDR3 length: 18 residues. From germline, CDR1 is SGHDT and CDR2 YYEEEE. The CDR3 nucleotides are TGTGCCAGCAGCTTGGTCGGAGGGGGCTTTTCCAGTGGCAATGAGCAGTTCTTC. The encoded protein is CASSLVGGGFSSGNEQFF.

The chain is built from TRBV6-2 or TRBV6-3 and TRBJ1-5; 9 bases are a match to TRBD1. The V segment lost 5 bases and the J segment 3 bases; nucleotides outside the gene matches: 5. This CDR3 is 15 amino acids long. The germline V gene has CDR1 MNHEY and CDR2 SVGEGT. CDR3 bases: TGTGCCAGCAGTGGCCGGGACAGGGTCAATCAGCCCCAGCATTTT. Translated, it gives CASSGRDRVNQPQHF.

This clone has only a few counts. V gene TRBV5-1 combines with J gene TRBJ2-7; D is possibly TRBD2 (7 bases). CDR1 SGHRS and CDR2 YFSETQ come from the germline V gene. V lost 7 bases and J 5 bases, leaving 19 bases between the germline ends. This CDR3 region has 14 residues. The CDR3, as DNA: TGCGCCAGCCACTGGGGGGGCGCGTGGGACGAGCAGTACTTC. Protein sequence: CASHWGGAWDEQYF.

This clone was seen a few times. The rearrangement joins TRBV5-1 to TRBJ1-4; the D is unclear. From germline, CDR1 is SGHRS and CDR2 YFSETQ. This CDR3 is built from 15 residues. The V end was cut by 1 base, the J end by 4 bases, with 11 bases between. CDR3: CASSLFGEINEKLFF. For the CDR3, the DNA is TGCGCCAGCAGCTTGTTCGGGGAGATTAATGAAAAACTGTTTTTT.

The chain links TRBV3-1 (or the pseudogene TRBV3-2) to TRBJ1-5, with D unresolved. V was pared by 1 base and J by 4 bases, with 8 bases between. The CDR3 length is 14 residues. Germline V gene data show CDR1 as LGHDT and CDR2 as YNNKEL (reference sequence). In DNA form, the CDR3 reads TGTGCCAGCAGCCAAGGCAGAAGAAATCAGCCCCAGCATTTT. It is translated as CASSQGRRNQPQHF.

The chain combines TRBV18 with TRBJ2-3; TRBD1 matches at 8 bases. There are 15 residues in the CDR3. From germline, CDR1 is KGHSH and CDR2 LQKENI. V gave up 3 bases and J gave up 5 bases; unmatched junction bases: 7. The CDR3 DNA reads TGTGCCAGCTCACCCAGTCAGGGGGCCGGAGATACGCAGTATTTT. As protein: CASSPSQGAGDTQYF. Based on the CDR3 plus reference TRBV18 and TRBJ2-3, the full variable domain is NAGVMQNPRHLVRRRGQEARLRCSPMKGHSHVYWYRQLPEEGLKFMVYLQKENIIDESGMPKERFSAEFPKEGPSILRIQQVVRGDSAAYFCASSPSQGAGDTQYFGPGTRLTVL.

The V and J genes are TRBV5-1 and TRBJ2-2; D gene uncertain. Per germline, CDR1 SGHRS and CDR2 YFSETQ. Trimming removed 0 bases at V and 4 bases at J, with 7 bases between. The CDR3 extends over 14 amino acids. CDR3 in amino acids: CASSLDRFTGELFF. The DNA of the CDR3 is TGCGCCAGCAGCTTGGATCGGTTCACCGGGGAGCTGTTTTTT. The full variable domain, completed using reference TRBV5-1 and TRBJ2-2, is KAGVTQTPRYLIKTRGQQVTLSCSPISGHRSVSWYQQTPGQGLQFLFEYFSETQRNKGNFPGRFSGRQFSNSRSEMNVSTLELGDSALYLCASSLDRFTGELFFGEGSRLTVL.

The rearrangement joins TRBV9 to TRBJ2-5, with D possibly being TRBD2 (7 bases). The V and J ends lost 2 bases and 4 bases respectively, with 18 bases between them. The germline gives CDR1 SGDLS, CDR2 YYNGEE. The CDR3 sequence is 16 residues long. The CDR3 sequence: CASSVSAGHFGETQYF. Here the CDR3 DNA reads TGTGCCAGCAGCGTTTCAGCGGGACACTTCGGAGAGACCCAGTACTTC.

V gene TRBV7-2 combines with J gene TRBJ1-1, with TRBD1 as a possible D gene (5 bases). Germline V gene sequence: CDR1 SGHTA, CDR2 FQGNSA. CDR3 length: 13 amino acids. Between the trimmed V and J ends, which lost 3 bases and 3 bases, there was a span of 8 bases. As DNA, the CDR3 is TGTGCCAGCAGCTTCACGGGGGACACTGAAGCTTTCTTT. Translated, it gives CASSFTGDTEAFF.

The chain carries TRBV7-6 and TRBJ2-5; D might be TRBD2 (6 bases). V lost 5 bases and J lost 5, with 18 bases in between. Germline V gene sequence: CDR1 SGHVS, CDR2 FNYEAQ. This CDR3 has 15 residues. In DNA, the CDR3 is TGTGCCAGCAGCCAAACCGGGACTCAGAGGGAGACCCAGTACTTC. As protein: CASSQTGTQRETQYF.

The chain links TRBV19 to TRBJ1-5; 9 bases map to TRBD1. The germline CDR1 and CDR2 sequences are LNHDA and SQIVND (reference sequence). The CDR3 covers 14 residues. Losses at the gene ends were 5 bases for V and 6 bases for J; bases not matched to a gene: 5. CDR3 nucleotide sequence: TGTGCCAGTAGTCCGACAGGGGGAAGTCAGCCCCAGCATTTT. Translated: CASSPTGGSQPQHF.

V usage is TRBV7-9 and J usage is TRBJ1-5; no definite D call. Trimming left V 5 bases short and J 7 bases short, with 12 bases between. The CDR3 is 13 residues long. Germline CDR1 SEHNR, CDR2 FQNEAQ (reference sequence). The CDR3 reads CASSQAGGQPQHF. CDR3 bases: TGTGCCAGCAGCCAGGCGGGAGGGCAGCCCCAGCATTTT.

This chain uses TRBV2 with TRBJ2-5; D perhaps matches TRBD1 (5 bases). This CDR3 spans 18 amino acids. V lost 2 bases to trimming and J lost 6 bases, with 25 bases between them. Germline CDR1 is SNHLY and CDR2 is FYNNEI. The CDR3 protein is CASSEPPEFRGFPKTQYF. CDR3 nucleotides: TGTGCCAGCAGTGAACCACCTGAATTTAGGGGATTCCCGAAGACCCAGTACTTC.

The chain links TRBV5-1 to TRBJ2-5, with a weak D call TRBD2 (5 bases). The CDR3 length is 15 residues. Germline V CDR1 and CDR2: SGHRS, YFSETQ. Trimming stripped 4 bases from V and 0 bases from J, with 13 bases between. This CDR3 reads CASSARFGDQETQYF. CDR3 nucleotides: TGCGCCAGCAGCGCGCGGTTCGGGGACCAAGAGACCCAGTACTTC.

V and J are TRBV2 and TRBJ1-5; D gene unclear. This CDR3 contains 15 residues. Trimming removed 6 bases at V and 1 base at J, with 13 bases between. Germline V CDR1 and CDR2: SNHLY, FYNNEI. CDR3 DNA: TGTGCCAGCAGGGCACTCCCGGGGAGCAATCAGCCCCAGCATTTT. Translating gives CASRALPGSNQPQHF.

The rearrangement joins TRBV5-1 to TRBJ2-5; 10 bases are a match to TRBD1. CDR1 and CDR2 (germline): SGHRS, YFSETQ. This CDR3 has 16 residues. Trimming removed 4 bases from V and 4 bases from J; junction bases left unmatched: 10. CDR3: CASSPTTGGNLETQYF. The CDR3, as DNA: TGCGCCAGCAGCCCAACGACAGGGGGCAATTTAGAGACCCAGTACTTC.

J is TRBJ1-6 and V is TRBV19; D gene ambiguous. The CDR3 is 19 amino acids. V lost 8 bases and J lost 7, with 30 bases in between. Germline V gene lookup returns CDR1 LNHDA and CDR2 SQIVND (reference sequence). The CDR3 spells CASVGRDPISSAYNSPLHF. The CDR3 coding sequence is TGTGCCAGTGTGGGTCGGGATCCTATATCTTCGGCATACAATTCACCCCTCCACTTT.

This chain joins TRBV2 and TRBJ1-4; unclear D gene. The V end lost 7 bases, the J end lost 6 bases, and 12 bases lay between the germline ends. From germline, CDR1 is SNHLY and CDR2 FYNNEI. There are 13 residues in the CDR3. This chain's CDR3 is CASIGGWDEKLFF. CDR3 coding DNA: TGTGCCAGCATCGGAGGGTGGGATGAAAAACTGTTTTTT.

This clone was seen a handful of times. The chain uses TRBV5-1 and TRBJ2-7, with D perhaps TRBD2 (5 bases). In germline, CDR1 is SGHRS, CDR2 YFSETQ. This CDR3 is 13 amino acids long. Trimming cost V 8 bases and J 6 bases, with 18 bases left between them. CDR3 in DNA: TGCGCCAGTGGGTTACGCGGGCCAGGCGAGCAGTACTTC. Protein sequence: CASGLRGPGEQYF.

The CDR3 sequence: CASSPPAISGNTIYF. Written as DNA, the CDR3 is TGTGCCAGCTCACCACCTGCGATCTCTGGAAACACCATATATTTT. The V call is TRBV18, the J call TRBJ1-3, with unresolved D. CDR3 length equals 15 residues. The germline CDR1 and CDR2 sequences are KGHSH and LQKENI. Trimming stripped 0 bases from V and 0 bases from J, with 6 bases between.

This clone was counted once. The CDR3 protein is CASSISKGAGYGYTF. As DNA, the CDR3 is TGTGCCAGTAGTATTTCCAAGGGCGCGGGCTATGGCTACACCTTC. The chain recombines TRBV19 with TRBJ1-2; D unresolved. Trimming shortened V by 3 bases and J by 4 bases, and 15 bases separated the two germline ends. The CDR3 is made up of 15 amino acids. Germline assignment: CDR1 LNHDA and CDR2 SQIVND (reference sequence).

The chain links TRBV28 to TRBJ2-7; 8 nucleotides align to TRBD1. V lost 5 bases to trimming and J lost 0 bases; unmatched junction nucleotides: 6. Per the germline V gene, CDR1 is MDHEN and CDR2 is SYDVKM. The CDR3 covers 15 residues. CDR3 DNA: TGTGCCAGCAGTAGGGGACAGGCGAGCTCCTACGAGCAGTACTTC. Amino acids: CASSRGQASSYEQYF. Full variable domain (rest looked up from reference TRBV28 and TRBJ2-7): DVKVTQSSRYLVKRTGEKVFLECVQDMDHENMFWYRQDPGLGLRLIYFSYDVKMKEKGDIPEGYSVSREKKERFSLILESASTNQTSMYLCASSRGQASSYEQYFGPGTRLTVT.

This chain connects TRBV2 to TRBJ2-6; D unclear. The CDR3 is made up of 14 amino acids. Germline V lookup: CDR1 SNHLY, CDR2 FYNNEI. V was clipped by 10 bases and J by 1 base, with 11 bases between them. The CDR3: CANQGDSGANVLTF. CDR3 coding DNA: TGTGCCAACCAAGGAGATTCTGGGGCCAACGTCCTGACTTTC.

The J gene is TRBJ2-7, the V gene TRBV18, with 8 bases identical to TRBD2. The CDR3 length is 15 residues. After removal of 5 bases from V and 2 bases from J, the junction contained 8 bases not matched to a gene. Per the germline V gene, CDR1 is KGHSH and CDR2 is LQKENI. The CDR3 loop is CASSSAGGPTYEQYF. CDR3 in DNA: TGTGCCAGCTCATCCGCGGGGGGCCCAACCTACGAGCAGTACTTC.

This clone showed up just once. This CDR3 is CASSLGTQGANEQYF. The CDR3 coding sequence is TGCGCCAGCAGCTTAGGGACCCAGGGGGCTAACGAGCAGTACTTC. The chain recombines TRBV5-1 with TRBJ2-7; 8 bases agree with TRBD1. Germline V gene lookup returns CDR1 SGHRS and CDR2 YFSETQ. V lost 2 bases, J lost 5 bases, and 9 bases stayed unmatched. The CDR3 sequence is 15 residues long.